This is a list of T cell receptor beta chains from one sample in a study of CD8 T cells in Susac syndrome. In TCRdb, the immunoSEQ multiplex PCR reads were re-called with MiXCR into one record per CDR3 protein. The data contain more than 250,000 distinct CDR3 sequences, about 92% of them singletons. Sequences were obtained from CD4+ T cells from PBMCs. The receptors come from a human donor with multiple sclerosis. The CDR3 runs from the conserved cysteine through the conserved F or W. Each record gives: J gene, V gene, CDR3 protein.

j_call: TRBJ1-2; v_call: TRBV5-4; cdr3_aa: CASSLGGTGVYGYTF
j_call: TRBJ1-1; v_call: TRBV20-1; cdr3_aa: CSASQARRTGGYTEAFF
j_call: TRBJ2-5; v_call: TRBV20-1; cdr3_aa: CSAGTGGETQYF
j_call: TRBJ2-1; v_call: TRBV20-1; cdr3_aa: CSAETSGGVQDEQFF
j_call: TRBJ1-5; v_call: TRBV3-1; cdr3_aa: CASSQGVGNQPQHF
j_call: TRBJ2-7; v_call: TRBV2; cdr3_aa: CASSQRTGGGEQYF
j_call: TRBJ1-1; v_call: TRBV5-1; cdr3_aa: CASSFADRWFEAFF
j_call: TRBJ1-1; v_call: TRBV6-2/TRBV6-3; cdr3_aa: CASRLPLTGPTRSEAFF
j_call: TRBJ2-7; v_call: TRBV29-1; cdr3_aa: CSVSTSGSYEQYF
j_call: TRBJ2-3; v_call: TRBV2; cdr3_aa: CASSRGRMSTDTQYF
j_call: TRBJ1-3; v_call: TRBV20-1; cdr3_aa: CSARESQGVSGNTIYF
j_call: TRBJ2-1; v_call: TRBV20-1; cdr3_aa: CSARLAGLYNEQFF
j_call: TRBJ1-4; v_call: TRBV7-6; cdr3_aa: CASSRTRNEKLFF
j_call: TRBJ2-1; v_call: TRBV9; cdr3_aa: CASSPRTTTSRRINEQFF